This T cell receptor beta chain appears in the sequencing data of a study of blood T cell repertoires in COVID-19. Across the study: The analysed material was cDNA or gDNA that came from T cells, B-cell-depleted T cells, or PBMCs.

In the original processing: Using reference gene primer amplification, nucleated cell counts were estimated. The protocol was immunoSEQ multiplex PCR, while the TCRdb copy is restricted to in-frame clones and leaves out a portion. From that table come the V and J calls and clone size; the DNA was used to work out D and trimming. The sample has 200,000 to 300,000 clones; 65% to 90% are singletons. The CDR3 loop spans 13 amino acids. Per germline, CDR1 LNHNV and CDR2 YYDKDF (reference sequence). The ends were cut back, 4 bases at V and 6 bases at J, with 12 bases in the middle. The sequence came from a man aged 25-45 years with active or convalescent COVID-19. The sequenced sample was peripheral blood. This chain links TRBV15 with TRBJ1-1; D possibly corresponds to TRBD1 (5 bases). CDR3 in amino acids: CATSKDITAEAFF. Here the CDR3 DNA reads TGTGCCACCAGCAAGGACATTACGGCTGAAGCTTTCTTT.